This T cell receptor (beta chain) was recorded in a study of blood T cell repertoires in COVID-19 (dated by TCRdb to between 2020 and 2021). Study-wide context: Samples from collaborators originated in the United States, Italy and Spain and spanned both the acute and convalescent phases of COVID-19. A freely available public database, intended as a resource for researchers studying the immune response to SARS-CoV-2, is where the repertoires were released. The sample metadata nearly always contained a de-identified subject ID, COVID-19 status, age in years and sex. The material from the prospective study consisted of cDNA or gDNA derived from T cells, B-cell-depleted T cells, or PBMCs. HLA class I and class II types, where available, came from metadata supplied by the sample provider rather than from assay-based typing. Deeply sampled blood TCRbeta repertoires from subjects exposed to, actively infected with, or recovered from COVID-19 were included in the dataset. The samples were drawn from two sources: the first 160 participants of the ongoing ImmuneRACE study, and fewer than 1,500 subjects contributed by 6 global collaborators.

From cysteine to phenylalanine, the CDR3 is 14 amino acids long. The sequence is cut down to CDR3 DNA, 42 bases in frame from base 1. The germline V gene provides CDR1 KGHSH and CDR2 LQKENI. Trimming leaves V shorter by 4 bases and J shorter by 5 bases, with the junction holding 7 bases beyond the gene matches. What the study reported, not specific to this receptor: How much clinical and demographic metadata was included differed by source and by participant, and the metadata was provided uncurated.

Concerning this clone: Its antigen is currently not known. Within one base of it there is no much larger clone, and no base qualities were kept.

TCRbeta CDR3 regions were amplified from genomic DNA using the immunoSEQ Assay, a bias-controlled multiplex PCR. Processing in the source paper ran as follows. The number of nucleated cells in each sample was estimated from the amplification of reference gene primers within the assay. Sequence reads were collapsed and filtered to measure the absolute abundance of every unique TCRbeta CDR3 rearrangement. For each sample, productive Simpson clonality was calculated by taking the square root of Simpson's diversity index across productive rearrangements. The table comes from immuneACCESS by way of TCRdb, which keeps in-frame sequences with V and J called. Part of the clones is missing from these tables; in studies checked, under half for an unresolved V gene and the rest for unknown reasons. V, J and clone size are taken as reported in that table, and D and trimming were inferred from the DNA itself. The sample table shows about 200,000 clones, and 82% are seen once. Less than 9.5% of the sample goes to the ten largest clones.

In Seattle, one collaborating source enrolled patients while the infection was active and tracked those patients longitudinally over the course of disease. Collaborating institutions collected whole blood in K2EDTA tubes following their own protocols. Collaborator samples were shipped for TCRbeta analysis as frozen whole blood, isolated PBMCs, or DNA extracted from either sample type. The clonotype comes from a woman at least 80 years old with COVID-19, enrolled during active disease. The sample was peripheral blood. The chain uses TRBV18 and TRBJ1-2, with 7 bases matching TRBD1. The CDR3 amino acid sequence is: CASSRGDSEYGYTF. The DNA sequence follows: TGTGCCAGCTCACGGGGGGACAGCGAGTATGGCTACACCTTC.